This T cell receptor beta chain stems from a study of low-dose radiotherapy and immunotherapy resistance in tumors. Study-level information: A dose of 0.5 Gy per fraction was delivered to Cohort 1 every 2 weeks, for a total of 6.5 Gy. The regimen for patients comprised intravenous nivolumab 240 mg every two weeks plus intravenous ipilimumab 1 mg/kg every six weeks.

First-strand cDNA relied on TRAV- and TRBV-specific primers spanning alpha and beta chains. Using a constant-region primer together with a V-primer adapter, TCRs were subjected to around 20 PCR cycles of amplification. mRNA, once isolated, was amplified by in vitro transcription. TCRdb analysed the reads with MiXCR anew, one entry per CDR3 protein. The data contain about 39,000 distinct CDR3 sequences, around a third of them singletons. The time point: before trial treatment. All of the donors were given nivolumab, ipilimumab, aspirin, low-dose cyclophosphamide and low-dose radiotherapy as part of RACIN, a single-arm trial. The input for sequencing was PBMCs, taken before treatment. The TCR sequence derives from a male donor with gallbladder cancer.

CDR3 sequence reads: CASSLSYTSTNTGELFF. In DNA, the CDR3 is TGTGCCAGCAGCTTATCCTACACTAGCACGAACACCGGGGAGCTGTTTTTT. The chain combines TRBV7-3 with TRBJ2-2; D is possibly TRBD2 (6 bases). The CDR3 length is 17 residues. Trimming left V 2 bases short and J 0 bases short, with 13 bases between. Germline loops: CDR1 SGHTA, CDR2 FQGTGA.